What follows is one T cell receptor beta chain and its context. The sample originates from a study of T-cell reconstitution after alpha-beta-depleted transplantation in children. Preparation of the TCRbeta library involved a method that used unique molecular identifiers. TCRdb ran MiXCR on the PCR reads and lists one entry per CDR3 protein. Altogether nearly 550,000 distinct CDR3 sequences are present, around 20% being singletons, with the ten largest covering 3.3%. V was pared by 6 bases and J by 1 base, with 8 bases between. The V gene's germline CDR1 is SGHRS and CDR2 YFSETQ. The CDR3 contains 13 residues.

The V gene is TRBV5-1, the J gene TRBJ1-3; D not certain. This specimen was PBMCs from the stem cell graft donor, taken from the stem cell graft. This sequence was found in a human donor who donated a stem cell graft to a child with acute lymphoblastic leukemia. The CDR3: CASTSFSGNTIYF. DNA of the CDR3: TGCGCCAGCACCAGTTTTTCTGGAAACACCATATATTTT.